One and the same sample provided the 6 T cell receptor beta chains below, sequenced in a study of blood T cells in healthy people across ages. Combining a sample-barcoded 5' primer with a J-beta primer mix, a second PCR ran for roughly 7 to 11 cycles. TCRdb itself ran the 5' RACE reads through MiXCR, one entry per CDR3 protein. The data show 1.6 million or so distinct CDR3 sequences, around 36% seen once. Sample: blood. These receptors were obtained from a woman younger than 45 in good health.

In its sample, this clonotype was seen a few times. V gene TRBV20-1 combines with J gene TRBJ2-1; TRBD2 matches at 9 bases. Germline CDR1 and CDR2: DFQATT and SNEGSKA (reference sequence). V was clipped by 4 bases and J by 4 bases; unmatched bases: 8. This CDR3 has 15 amino acids. Written as DNA, the CDR3 is TGCAGTGCTACGAGCGGGACTAGCCTTTACAATGAGCAGTTCTTC. This translates into CSATSGTSLYNEQFF.

This chain links TRBV5-6 with TRBJ1-2; no firm D call. The V gene's germline CDR1 is SGHDT and CDR2 YYEEEE. Trimming stripped 0 bases from V and 4 bases from J, with 13 bases between. This CDR3 has 15 amino acids. CDR3 DNA: TGTGCCAGCAGCTTGGTTACACACCCACCCTATGGCTACACCTTC. The encoded protein is CASSLVTHPPYGYTF.

J is TRBJ1-1 and V is TRBV27; D not certain. Germline CDR1 MNHEY, CDR2 SMNVEV (reference sequence). V was trimmed by 4 bases and J by 1 base, leaving 13 bases between them. The length of the CDR3 is 15 residues. The CDR3 coding sequence is TGTGCCAGCAGTTCCCTCGTAGCAGGGAACACTGAAGCTTTCTTT. It translates to CASSSLVAGNTEAFF.

This clonotype was observed a handful of times. The chain has TRBV10-3 and TRBJ2-7, with 9 bases identical to TRBD1. The germline V gene encodes CDR1 ENHRY and CDR2 SYGVKD. After removal of 5 bases from V and 6 bases from J, the junction contained 8 bases not matched to a gene. This CDR3 spans 14 amino acids. CDR3 nucleotide sequence: TGTGCCATCAGTTTGGAGACAGGGGGGTCCGAGCAGTACTTC. It specifies CAISLETGGSEQYF.

This clonotype was counted only a few times. The rearrangement uses TRBV20-1 and TRBJ2-5; the D is unclear. V lost 6 bases and J lost 4, with 9 bases in between. The CDR3 extends over 11 amino acids. CDR1 DFQATT and CDR2 SNEGSKA come from the germline V gene (reference sequence). CDR3 sequence: CSARHGETQYF. Written as DNA, the CDR3 is TGCAGTGCCCGACATGGAGAGACCCAGTACTTC.

In this sample, this clonotype turned up a few times. The chain recombines TRBV9 with TRBJ2-5; the D call may be TRBD1 or TRBD2 (5 bases each). Trimming took 0 bases from V and 3 from J, leaving 12 bases between them. From germline, CDR1 is SGDLS and CDR2 YYNGEE. The CDR3 has 15 amino acids. This chain's CDR3 is CASSVAPGAEETQYF. CDR3 nucleotides: TGTGCCAGCAGCGTAGCCCCCGGGGCCGAAGAGACCCAGTACTTC.